The rows below give T cell receptor beta chains drawn from one sample of a study of T cell repertoires in aging, cancer and after chemotherapy. Using its own MiXCR run on the multiplex PCR reads, TCRdb lists one record per CDR3 protein. The sample includes roughly 9,100 distinct CDR3 sequences, 30% to 40% of them seen just once. Sequenced sample: blood. The source is a human donor in good health. The CDR3 runs from the conserved cysteine through the conserved F or W. The D gene is left open where the match is weak. The size entry is marked missing in some rows and otherwise reads once, few, many or a size class.

v_call: TRBV27
j_call: TRBJ1-2
clone_size: NA
d_call: TRBD1
cdr3_aa: CASSPRQGESYGYTF
cdr3_nt: TGTGCCAGCAGTCCCCGACAGGGAGAGAGCTATGGCTACACCTTC

v_call: TRBV5-1
j_call: TRBJ2-1
clone_size: NA
d_call: TRBD2
cdr3_aa: CASSLVGGRADEQFF
cdr3_nt: TGCGCCAGCAGCTTGGTGGGCGGGAGGGCCGATGAGCAGTTCTTC

v_call: TRBV29-1
j_call: TRBJ2-7
clone_size: medium-sized
d_call: NA
cdr3_aa: CSVESQGNYEQYF
cdr3_nt: TGCAGCGTTGAAAGCCAAGGCAACTACGAGCAGTACTTC

v_call: TRBV6-2/TRBV6-3
j_call: TRBJ2-1
clone_size: NA
d_call: NA
cdr3_aa: CASSYRRSSYNEQFF
cdr3_nt: TGTGCCAGCAGTTACAGGCGGAGCTCCTACAATGAGCAGTTCTTC

v_call: TRBV29-1
j_call: TRBJ1-1
clone_size: medium-sized
d_call: NA
cdr3_aa: CSVEWAVTEAFF
cdr3_nt: TGCAGCGTTGAATGGGCGGTGACTGAAGCTTTCTTT

v_call: TRBV29-1
j_call: TRBJ1-2
clone_size: NA
d_call: TRBD1
cdr3_aa: CSVRSGQGARGYTF
cdr3_nt: TGCAGCGTCCGATCGGGACAGGGGGCTCGTGGCTACACCTTC

v_call: TRBV29-1
j_call: TRBJ2-1
clone_size: medium-sized
d_call: NA
cdr3_aa: CSVDPARRLYNEQFF
cdr3_nt: TGCAGCGTTGACCCCGCCCGACGTTTGTACAATGAGCAGTTCTTC

v_call: TRBV6-5
j_call: TRBJ2-7
clone_size: few
d_call: TRBD1
cdr3_aa: CASSYSKRDRGSYEQYF
cdr3_nt: TGTGCCAGCAGTTACTCAAAAAGGGACAGGGGCTCCTACGAGCAGTACTTC

v_call: TRBV19
j_call: TRBJ1-1
clone_size: few
d_call: NA
cdr3_aa: CASSRTVNTEAFF
cdr3_nt: TGTGCCAGTAGTAGGACAGTGAACACTGAAGCTTTCTTT

v_call: TRBV19
j_call: TRBJ1-2
clone_size: few
d_call: NA
cdr3_aa: CASSIPEAGRVGYTF
cdr3_nt: TGTGCCAGTAGTATACCCGAGGCAGGGAGGGTTGGCTACACCTTC

v_call: TRBV6-4
j_call: TRBJ2-2
clone_size: NA
d_call: NA
cdr3_aa: CASSDTAQTGNGELFF
cdr3_nt: TGTGCCAGCAGTGACACCGCCCAGACGGGAAACGGGGAGCTGTTTTTT

v_call: TRBV5-4
j_call: TRBJ2-2
clone_size: medium-sized
d_call: NA
cdr3_aa: CASSLEPGELFF
cdr3_nt: TGTGCCAGCAGCTTGGAGCCCGGGGAGCTGTTTTTT

v_call: TRBV5-5
j_call: TRBJ2-3
clone_size: few
d_call: NA
cdr3_aa: CASSNSRGVGTDTQYF
cdr3_nt: TGTGCCAGCAGCAACTCTCGCGGGGTGGGCACAGATACGCAGTATTTT

v_call: TRBV7-2
j_call: TRBJ2-2
clone_size: once
d_call: TRBD2
cdr3_aa: CASSPLLAGGIGELFF
cdr3_nt: TGTGCCAGCAGCCCCTTGCTAGCGGGGGGGATCGGGGAGCTGTTTTTT

v_call: TRBV19
j_call: TRBJ2-6
clone_size: NA
d_call: NA
cdr3_aa: CASSSFSLSSGANVLTF
cdr3_nt: TGTGCCAGTAGTAGTTTCTCGCTTTCCTCTGGGGCCAACGTCCTGACTTTC

v_call: TRBV5-4
j_call: TRBJ2-3
clone_size: NA
d_call: TRBD2
cdr3_aa: CASSPTLAGSKDTQYF
cdr3_nt: TGTGCCAGCAGCCCCACACTAGCGGGGAGCAAAGATACGCAGTATTTT

v_call: TRBV7-6
j_call: TRBJ1-3
clone_size: NA
d_call: NA
cdr3_aa: CASSWRPSGNTIYF
cdr3_nt: TGTGCCAGCAGCTGGCGGCCCTCTGGAAACACCATATATTTT

v_call: TRBV11-3
j_call: TRBJ2-7
clone_size: medium-sized
d_call: NA
cdr3_aa: CASSLGSSYEQYF
cdr3_nt: TGTGCCAGCAGCTTAGGCAGCTCCTACGAGCAGTACTTC

v_call: TRBV6-1
j_call: TRBJ1-6
clone_size: NA
d_call: TRBD1
cdr3_aa: CASSSSRDRGRTYNSPLHF
cdr3_nt: TGTGCCAGCAGTTCCAGCCGGGACAGGGGGCGGACCTATAATTCACCCCTCCACTTT

v_call: TRBV11-2
j_call: TRBJ2-6
clone_size: NA
d_call: NA
cdr3_aa: CAGIPPGANVLTF
cdr3_nt: TGTGCCGGTATCCCACCTGGGGCCAACGTCCTGACTTTC

v_call: TRBV11-3
j_call: TRBJ1-2
clone_size: NA
d_call: TRBD1
cdr3_aa: CASSHGTGTNYGYTF
cdr3_nt: TGTGCCAGCAGCCATGGGACAGGGACTAACTATGGCTACACCTTC

v_call: TRBV11-3
j_call: TRBJ2-7
clone_size: NA
d_call: NA
cdr3_aa: CASRFEAGTAYEQYF
cdr3_nt: TGTGCCAGCAGGTTCGAGGCGGGGACAGCCTACGAGCAGTACTTC

v_call: TRBV6-2/TRBV6-3
j_call: TRBJ2-1
clone_size: few
d_call: NA
cdr3_aa: CASSPGAGLGGNEQFF
cdr3_nt: TGTGCCAGCAGTCCCGGGGCGGGACTCGGGGGCAATGAGCAGTTCTTC

v_call: TRBV6-5
j_call: TRBJ1-5
clone_size: NA
d_call: NA
cdr3_aa: CASSLFGGQPQHF
cdr3_nt: TGTGCCAGCAGTTTATTCGGGGGGCAGCCCCAGCATTTT

v_call: TRBV11-3
j_call: TRBJ2-3
clone_size: NA
d_call: TRBD2
cdr3_aa: CASSLGTSGVRDTQYF
cdr3_nt: TGTGCCAGCAGCTTAGGGACTAGCGGGGTTCGAGATACGCAGTATTTT

v_call: TRBV19
j_call: TRBJ2-7
clone_size: NA
d_call: NA
cdr3_aa: CASSITTEPTYEQYF
cdr3_nt: TGTGCCAGTAGTATAACTACAGAACCTACCTACGAGCAGTACTTC

v_call: TRBV30
j_call: TRBJ2-7
clone_size: few
d_call: NA
cdr3_aa: CAGGGGAGYEQYF
cdr3_nt: TGTGCAGGAGGGGGCGGGGCAGGGTACGAGCAGTACTTC

v_call: TRBV7-2
j_call: TRBJ2-3
clone_size: NA
d_call: NA
cdr3_aa: CASSLGGRLSGDTQYF
cdr3_nt: TGTGCCAGCAGCTTAGGGGGACGACTATCCGGGGATACGCAGTATTTT

v_call: TRBV30
j_call: TRBJ2-1
clone_size: NA
d_call: TRBD2
cdr3_aa: CAWGLAGDNEQFF
cdr3_nt: TGTGCCTGGGGACTAGCGGGAGACAATGAGCAGTTCTTC

v_call: TRBV19
j_call: TRBJ1-1
clone_size: few
d_call: NA
cdr3_aa: CASSIGSSTEAFF
cdr3_nt: TGTGCCAGTAGTATAGGGTCCAGTACTGAAGCTTTCTTT

v_call: TRBV6-2/TRBV6-3
j_call: TRBJ2-5
clone_size: few
d_call: NA
cdr3_aa: CASSYEGWETQYF
cdr3_nt: TGTGCCAGCAGTTACGAGGGGTGGGAGACCCAGTACTTC

v_call: TRBV7-9
j_call: TRBJ2-3
clone_size: few
d_call: TRBD2
cdr3_aa: CASSPRTSGRTDTQYF
cdr3_nt: TGTGCCAGCAGCCCTCGGACTAGCGGACGCACAGATACGCAGTATTTT

v_call: TRBV6-5
j_call: TRBJ2-3
clone_size: medium-sized
d_call: NA
cdr3_aa: CASRTESTDTQYF
cdr3_nt: TGTGCCAGCCGGACAGAAAGCACAGATACGCAGTATTTT

v_call: TRBV7-2
j_call: TRBJ2-2
clone_size: NA
d_call: NA
cdr3_aa: CASSLFGGGQTGELFF
cdr3_nt: TGTGCCAGCAGCTTATTTGGGGGGGGCCAGACCGGGGAGCTGTTTTTT

v_call: TRBV18
j_call: TRBJ2-5
clone_size: NA
d_call: TRBD2
cdr3_aa: CASSPTSGGTQTQYF
cdr3_nt: TGTGCCAGCTCACCGACTAGCGGGGGGACCCAGACCCAGTACTTC

v_call: TRBV30
j_call: TRBJ1-4
clone_size: few
d_call: NA
cdr3_aa: CAWTRSKSEKLFF
cdr3_nt: TGTGCCTGGACGCGGTCTAAGTCCGAAAAACTGTTTTTT

v_call: TRBV18
j_call: TRBJ2-3
clone_size: NA
d_call: NA
cdr3_aa: CASSHLRLGDLTDTQYF
cdr3_nt: TGTGCCAGCTCACATTTACGACTAGGCGACCTTACAGATACGCAGTATTTT

v_call: TRBV5-6
j_call: TRBJ2-3
clone_size: few
d_call: NA
cdr3_aa: CASSLASTDTQYF
cdr3_nt: TGTGCCAGCAGCTTAGCGTCGACAGATACGCAGTATTTT

v_call: TRBV6-5
j_call: TRBJ2-5
clone_size: NA
d_call: NA
cdr3_aa: CASSYRAGIQETQYF
cdr3_nt: TGTGCCAGCAGTTATCGGGCGGGGATCCAAGAGACCCAGTACTTC

v_call: TRBV11-3
j_call: TRBJ2-1
clone_size: few
d_call: TRBD2
cdr3_aa: CASSHRLAGGYEQFF
cdr3_nt: TGTGCCAGCAGCCACCGACTAGCGGGAGGATATGAGCAGTTCTTC

v_call: TRBV20-1
j_call: TRBJ2-7
clone_size: NA
d_call: NA
cdr3_aa: CSARALTEYEQYF
cdr3_nt: TGCAGTGCTAGAGCTCTAACAGAGTACGAGCAGTACTTC

v_call: TRBV5-1
j_call: TRBJ2-1
clone_size: NA
d_call: NA
cdr3_aa: CASSTFKNEQFF
cdr3_nt: TGCGCCAGCAGCACCTTCAAAAATGAGCAGTTCTTC

v_call: TRBV4-3
j_call: TRBJ1-5
clone_size: NA
d_call: NA
cdr3_aa: CASSPDRTKAQHF
cdr3_nt: TGTGCCAGCAGCCCAGACAGGACCAAAGCCCAGCATTTT

v_call: TRBV5-4
j_call: TRBJ2-6
clone_size: few
d_call: TRBD1
cdr3_aa: CASSFLFRTGISGANVLTF
cdr3_nt: TGTGCCAGCAGCTTCCTCTTTAGGACAGGGATCTCTGGGGCCAACGTCCTGACTTTC

v_call: TRBV5-6
j_call: TRBJ1-1
clone_size: NA
d_call: TRBD1
cdr3_aa: CAPGNRGDAEAFF
cdr3_nt: TGTGCCCCCGGCAACAGGGGTGACGCTGAAGCTTTCTTT

v_call: TRBV6-5
j_call: TRBJ2-7
clone_size: NA
d_call: NA
cdr3_aa: CATLNTARSYEQYF
cdr3_nt: TGTGCCACATTAAACACAGCCCGATCCTACGAGCAGTACTTC

v_call: TRBV4-3
j_call: TRBJ2-7
clone_size: NA
d_call: NA
cdr3_aa: CASSQDPRGYEQYF
cdr3_nt: TGCGCCAGCAGCCAAGACCCCCGGGGTTACGAGCAGTACTTC

v_call: TRBV18
j_call: TRBJ1-1
clone_size: NA
d_call: NA
cdr3_aa: CASSPDYGGAAEAFF
cdr3_nt: TGTGCCAGCTCACCCGACTATGGCGGGGCGGCTGAAGCTTTCTTT

v_call: TRBV19
j_call: TRBJ2-3
clone_size: medium-sized
d_call: TRBD2
cdr3_aa: CASSQSAGVSDTQYF
cdr3_nt: TGTGCCAGTAGTCAGTCGGCGGGAGTTTCAGATACGCAGTATTTT

v_call: TRBV19
j_call: TRBJ1-2
clone_size: NA
d_call: TRBD1
cdr3_aa: CASSPGPGGNYGYTF
cdr3_nt: TGTGCCAGTAGTCCAGGTCCAGGGGGCAACTATGGCTACACCTTC

v_call: TRBV6-2/TRBV6-3
j_call: TRBJ2-3
clone_size: NA
d_call: NA
cdr3_aa: CASSSGVEADTQYF
cdr3_nt: TGTGCCAGCAGTTCGGGGGTAGAGGCAGATACGCAGTATTTT

v_call: TRBV11-3
j_call: TRBJ2-1
clone_size: medium-sized
d_call: NA
cdr3_aa: CASSQGGYRPYNEQFF
cdr3_nt: TGTGCCAGCAGCCAGGGGGGGTACAGGCCCTACAATGAGCAGTTCTTC

v_call: TRBV20-1
j_call: TRBJ2-6
clone_size: NA
d_call: NA
cdr3_aa: CSARDSRSGANVLTF
cdr3_nt: TGCAGTGCTAGAGACAGCCGCTCTGGGGCCAACGTCCTGACTTTC

v_call: TRBV27
j_call: TRBJ2-6
clone_size: few
d_call: NA
cdr3_aa: CASSLVGARSGANVLTF
cdr3_nt: TGTGCCAGCAGTTTAGTAGGGGCCAGGTCTGGGGCCAACGTCCTGACTTTC

v_call: TRBV12-3/TRBV12-4
j_call: TRBJ1-2
clone_size: NA
d_call: NA
cdr3_aa: CASSLGGAWNYGYTF
cdr3_nt: TGTGCCAGCAGTTTGGGGGGGGCGTGGAACTATGGCTACACCTTC

v_call: TRBV30
j_call: TRBJ2-3
clone_size: few
d_call: NA
cdr3_aa: CAWSVRLGTDTQYF
cdr3_nt: TGTGCCTGGAGTGTACGCTTGGGGACAGATACGCAGTATTTT

v_call: TRBV7-6
j_call: TRBJ2-7
clone_size: few
d_call: NA
cdr3_aa: CASSLGQGLTPSYEQYF
cdr3_nt: TGTGCCAGCAGTTTAGGACAAGGACTTACCCCTTCCTACGAGCAGTACTTC

v_call: TRBV19
j_call: TRBJ2-3
clone_size: NA
d_call: NA
cdr3_aa: CASARGDTQYF
cdr3_nt: TGTGCCAGTGCGCGCGGGGATACGCAGTATTTT

v_call: TRBV27
j_call: TRBJ2-7
clone_size: NA
d_call: TRBD2
cdr3_aa: CASSPTPLSGRAGYEQYF
cdr3_nt: TGTGCCAGCAGTCCGACTCCCCTCAGCGGGAGGGCCGGCTACGAGCAGTACTTC

v_call: TRBV19
j_call: TRBJ1-1
clone_size: NA
d_call: NA
cdr3_aa: CASSPRAWPEAFF
cdr3_nt: TGTGCCAGTAGCCCCAGGGCCTGGCCTGAAGCTTTCTTT